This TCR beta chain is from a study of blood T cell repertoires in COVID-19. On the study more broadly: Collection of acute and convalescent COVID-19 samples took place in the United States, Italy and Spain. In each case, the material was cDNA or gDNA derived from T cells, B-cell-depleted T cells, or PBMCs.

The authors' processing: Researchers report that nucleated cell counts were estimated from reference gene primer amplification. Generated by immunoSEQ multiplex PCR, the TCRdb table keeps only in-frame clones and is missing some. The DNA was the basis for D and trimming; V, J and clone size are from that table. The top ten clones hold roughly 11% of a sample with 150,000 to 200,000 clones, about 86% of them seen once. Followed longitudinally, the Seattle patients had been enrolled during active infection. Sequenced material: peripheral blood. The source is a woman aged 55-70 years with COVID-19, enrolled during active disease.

The chain's CDR3 is CASSLAEAYGYTF. In nucleotides, the CDR3 is TGTGCCAGCAGCTTAGCAGAAGCCTATGGCTACACCTTC. This chain joins TRBV7-2 and TRBJ1-2; D not resolved. The V gene lost 0 bases and the J gene lost 4 bases, with 6 bases spanning the gap. This CDR3 spans 13 amino acids. Germline CDR1 SGHTA, CDR2 FQGNSA.